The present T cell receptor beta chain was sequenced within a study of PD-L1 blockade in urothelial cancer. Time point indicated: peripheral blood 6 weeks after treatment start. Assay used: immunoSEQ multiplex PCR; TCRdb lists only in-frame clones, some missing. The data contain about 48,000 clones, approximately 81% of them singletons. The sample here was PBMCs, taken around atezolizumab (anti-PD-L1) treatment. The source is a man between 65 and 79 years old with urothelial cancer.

As DNA, the CDR3 is TGTGCCAGCAGTTTAGACAGGGGCCCCTACAATGAGCAGTTCTTC. This gives the protein CASSLDRGPYNEQFF. This chain uses TRBV28 with TRBJ2-1; TRBD1 agrees at 8 bases. V shed 2 bases, J shed 2 bases, and the junction held 2 bases outside the gene matches. CDR3 size: 15 residues. Germline V gives CDR1 MDHEN, CDR2 SYDVKM. Using reference TRBV28 and TRBJ2-1 for the parts outside the CDR3, the full variable domain is DVKVTQSSRYLVKRTGEKVFLECVQDMDHENMFWYRQDPGLGLRLIYFSYDVKMKEKGDIPEGYSVSREKKERFSLILESASTNQTSMYLCASSLDRGPYNEQFFGPGTRLTVL.